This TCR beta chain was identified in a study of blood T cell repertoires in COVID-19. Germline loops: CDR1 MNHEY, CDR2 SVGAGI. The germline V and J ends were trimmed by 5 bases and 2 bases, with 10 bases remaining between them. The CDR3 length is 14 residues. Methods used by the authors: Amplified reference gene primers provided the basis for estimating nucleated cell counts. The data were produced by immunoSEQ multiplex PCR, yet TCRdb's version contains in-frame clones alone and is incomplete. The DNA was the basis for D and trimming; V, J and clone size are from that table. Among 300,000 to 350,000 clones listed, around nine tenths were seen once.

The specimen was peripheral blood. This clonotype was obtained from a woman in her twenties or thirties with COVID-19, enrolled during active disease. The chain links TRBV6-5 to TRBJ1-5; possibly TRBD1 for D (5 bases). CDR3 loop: CASSHGGGNQPQHF. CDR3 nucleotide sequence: TGTGCCAGCAGTCACGGGGGTGGCAATCAGCCCCAGCATTTT.